This TCR beta chain came from a study of T-cell memory formation after mild COVID-19. In the study overall: For the most part, TCR clusters were specific to one donor. Study results and caveats: CD4+ bias marked clones expanding day 15 to 37, unlike balanced contracting clones. Whether second-wave clones peaking at day 37 were SARS-CoV-2 specific went unconfirmed. Clones that contracted clustered mainly in CM and EM if CD4+ and in EMRA if CD8+.

Comments on this clonotype: No antigen is known for it.

A single record per CDR3 protein comes from TCRdb applying MiXCR to the 5' RACE reads. In the table there are about 210,000 distinct CDR3 sequences, 10% of which are singletons. This TCR came from a man between 18 and 29 years old who had mild COVID-19 (a few samples of this study predate the infection). Cell type and time point are not known. The sequenced sample consisted of PBMCs or a T cell subset sorted from them (not recorded which).

The CDR3 region has the DNA TGTGCCAGCAGTTTAGGGCAGTCAACCACAGATACGCAGTATTTT. Its translation is CASSLGQSTTDTQYF. This sequence joins TRBV12-3 or TRBV12-4 and TRBJ2-3; D is undetermined. The CDR3 totals 15 residues. The ends were cut back, 1 base at V and 2 bases at J, with 10 bases in the middle.